The entry below describes one TCR beta chain. MiXCR was run by TCRdb on the PCR reads, yielding one entry per CDR3 protein. The table lists about 97,000 distinct CDR3 sequences, roughly half of them singletons, with over 10% in the top ten. Germline values: CDR1 DFQATT, CDR2 SNEGSKA (reference sequence). There are 14 residues in the CDR3. The ends lost 6 bases at V and 8 bases at J; junction bases unmatched: 7. This sample was included in a study of CDR3 diversity in severe acne. The chain links TRBV20-1 to TRBJ2-1, with TRBD2 matching over 13 bases. Sequencing was carried out using blood. This clonotype was obtained from a male donor with acne. The CDR3 DNA sequence: TGCAGTGCCACGACTAGCGGGAGGTGGGATGAGCAGTTCTTC. Its protein product is CSATTSGRWDEQFF.